This TCR beta chain comes out of a study of radiotherapy plus CTLA-4 blockade in lung cancer. Study background: Objective responses were documented in about 20% of patients, with disease control in 31%.

With regard to this clone: The antigen is not known.

Patients had chemo-refractory metastatic non-small-cell lung cancer and received focal radiation plus CTLA-4 blockade that used ipilimumab. Broader study findings: Response was reportedly best predicted by early blood T cell clone dynamics, with interferon-beta. Clones of tumor-derived TCRs expanded in blood after radiotherapy plus ipilimumab.

TCRdb's table, derived via immunoSEQ multiplex PCR, lists solely in-frame clones and lacks some. Of 85,000 to 90,000 clones in the sample, more than 75% were seen once. The CDR3 covers 13 residues. CDR1 and CDR2 (germline): SEHNR, FQNEAQ (reference sequence). Trimming cost V 5 bases and J 5 bases, with 10 bases left between them. The sequence was obtained from a human donor with non-small cell lung cancer that progressed on radiotherapy plus ipilimumab. The chain uses TRBV7-9 and TRBJ1-3; unclear D gene. The sequencing here drew on peripheral blood, taken from a patient treated with radiotherapy plus ipilimumab. In nucleotides, the CDR3 is TGTGCCAGCAGCATGGACGGGAGAAACACCATATATTTT. It codes for CASSMDGRNTIYF.